This note documents a single T cell receptor beta chain sequence. The antigen it recognizes is unknown. Base qualities are not provided; no much larger clone lies one nucleotide away. The axillary draining lymph nodes of breast cancer patients were the source of the lymph node samples. At the junction V is shortened by 1 base and J by 4 bases, with 11 bases in between. Sequences LNHNV (CDR1) and YYDKDF (CDR2) are obtained from the germline V gene (reference sequence). The CDR3 numbers 15 residues from cysteine through phenylalanine. Just the 45-base CDR3 DNA is kept, in frame starting at base 1. These data are taken from a study of breast tumors, draining lymph nodes, adjacent tissues (dated by TCRdb to the mid-2010s). Describing the broader study: TCR beta repertoires were compared across tumor, adjacent nontumor tissue and axillary lymph nodes obtained from breast cancer patients. The study aimed to assess the relationships and possible T-cell exchange between tumor, surrounding tissue and draining lymph node repertoires in human breast cancer.

TCRdb records Illumina HiSeq 2000 as the sequencer. Multiplex PCR amplification was used to build the TCR beta chain libraries. High-throughput sequencing was used to analyze the amplified TCR beta chain products. In-frame beta chains were kept once TCRdb had trimmed the public reads at Q25 with fastp and called clones with MiXCR. Each CDR3 protein appears once, grouped with its most common genes and DNA. This sample comprises fewer than 200,000 distinct CDR3 sequences, 30% to 35% of them detected only once. Jointly, the top ten make up around 4% of the sample. Beyond this particular receptor, the publication reports: In luminal-like breast cancer, tumor and nontumor tissue repertoires resembled each other significantly more than in basal-like breast cancer. Tumor T-cell repertoires showed less diversity than lymph node repertoires and more diversity than nontumor tissue repertoires, and tumor T-cell repertoires showed preferential V and J gene usage. The data were judged consistent with most tumor T cells deriving from the lymph node and then expanding within tumor tissue. Rather than being directly demonstrated, the conclusion that tumor T cells originate in lymph nodes was presented as consistent with a hypothesis.

This chain joins TRBV15 to TRBJ1-3; TRBD1 is a weak D gene call, 6 bases matching. The sample comprised axillary lymph node tissue. This TCR came from a female donor with breast cancer. Some clones in this sample may be carry-over from other donors' samples. The CDR3 reads CATSRVGGLGNTIYF. The nucleotide sequence reads TGTGCCACCAGCAGAGTTGGGGGGCTCGGAAACACCATATATTTT.